This TCR beta chain stems from a study of naive and memory T cell subsets. RNA was extracted from roughly 2.5 ml of whole blood of healthy adults. Germline CDR1 is MNHNY and CDR2 is SVGAGI (reference sequence). J gave up 7 bases and V 2 bases, and 10 bases lay outside the gene matches. The CDR3 runs to 15 residues. Alpha and beta constant region primers primed reverse transcription for blood and skin samples. Four PCR rounds used nested alpha and beta constant region primers plus the SP2 primer. Each CDR3 protein gets one entry after TCRdb re-called the 5' RACE reads with MiXCR. In the table there are tens of thousands of distinct CDR3 sequences, roughly 4.1% of which are singletons. This clonotype was counted ten times or more.

The chain combines TRBV6-6 with TRBJ2-7, with TRBD2 matching 8 bases. This TCR came from a male donor in good health. The CDR3 loop is CASSYHPGLVLEQYF. The CDR3 DNA reads TGTGCCAGCAGTTACCATCCGGGACTAGTGCTGGAGCAGTACTTC.